The 18 T cell receptor beta chains presented below share a single source sample, sequenced in a study of T cells after yellow fever vaccination. TCRdb re-called the 5' RACE reads through MiXCR, storing one row per CDR3 protein. The table has about 340,000 distinct CDR3 sequences, 12% seen once. This specimen consisted of CD4+ T cells sorted from PBMCs, obtained 15 days after the yellow fever booster vaccination. These receptors were obtained from a young man who received the YFV17D yellow fever vaccine.

V and J are TRBV7-2 and TRBJ2-7, with 10 bases identical to TRBD1. The V gene's germline CDR1 is SGHTA and CDR2 FQGNSA. Unmatched junction bases numbered 4, after V lost 4 bases and J lost 4 bases. The CDR3 covers 14 residues. DNA for the CDR3: TGTGCCAGCAGCTCGGACAGGGGGGGGTACGAGCAGTACTTC. It codes for CASSSDRGGYEQYF.

This clonotype has more than one count but fewer than ten. The rearrangement uses TRBV7-2 and TRBJ2-3; 7 nucleotides line up with TRBD2. The CDR3 extends over 16 amino acids. Looked up from germline, CDR1 is SGHTA and CDR2 is FQGNSA. With 3 bases clipped from V and 2 bases from J, the junction kept 8 bases outside the gene matches. This CDR3 is CASSFTGGGYTDTQYF. The DNA of the CDR3 is TGTGCCAGCAGCTTTACTGGGGGGGGATACACAGATACGCAGTATTTT. The full variable domain, in which reference TRBV7-2 and TRBJ2-3 provide the parts outside the CDR3, is GAGVSQSPSNKVTEKGKDVELRCDPISGHTALYWYRQSLGQGLEFLIYFQGNSAPDKSGLPSDRFSAERTGGSVSTLTIQRTQQEDSAVYLCASSFTGGGYTDTQYFGPGTRLTVL.

The V call is TRBV6-5, the J call TRBJ1-1, with D tentatively TRBD1 (6 bases). This CDR3 spans 13 amino acids. V shed 6 bases and J shed 5 bases, with 13 bases lying between them. Germline V lookup: CDR1 MNHEY, CDR2 SVGAGI. Here the CDR3 DNA reads TGTGCCAGCAGGGCAGGGGTTACGACTGAAGCTTTCTTT. Translation: CASRAGVTTEAFF.

This clonotype occurred a few times. The V call is TRBV10-3, the J call TRBJ1-5, with D unresolved. CDR3 length equals 10 residues. Trimming took off 10 bases at V and 7 bases at J, with 8 bases between the two ends. CDR1 ENHRY and CDR2 SYGVKD come from the germline V gene. In DNA form, the CDR3 reads TGTGCCACGGGGTTCCAGCCCCAGCATTTT. Amino acids: CATGFQPQHF.

The V gene is TRBV20-1, the J gene TRBJ2-7; D is undetermined. The CDR3 covers 11 residues. From germline, CDR1 is DFQATT and CDR2 SNEGSKA (reference sequence). V gave up 2 bases and J gave up 1 base, with 3 bases separating them. CDR3 amino acids: CSARPSYEQYF. CDR3 sequence (DNA): TGCAGTGCTAGACCGTCCTACGAGCAGTACTTC.

The V and J genes are TRBV30 and TRBJ2-1; 7 nucleotides align to TRBD1. The germline CDR1 and CDR2 sequences are GTSNPN and SVGIG (reference sequence). CDR3 length equals 14 residues. V was pared by 2 bases and J by 6 bases, with 7 bases of the junction left unmatched. CDR3 DNA: TGTGCCTGGAGTAGAGGGGGCGCAGGCAATGAGCAGTTCTTC. Residues: CAWSRGGAGNEQFF.

This clonotype showed up just a few times. The chain combines TRBV20-1 with TRBJ2-5; D possibly corresponds to TRBD2 (5 bases). This CDR3 region has 14 residues. Trimming left V 2 bases short and J 1 base short, with 11 bases between. Germline V gives CDR1 DFQATT, CDR2 SNEGSKA (reference sequence). CDR3 residues: CSARSGLPQETQYF. CDR3 nucleotide sequence: TGCAGTGCTAGAAGCGGTCTACCCCAAGAGACCCAGTACTTC.

The genes are TRBV12-5 and TRBJ2-5; 7 bases fit TRBD1. J gave up 5 bases and V 0 bases, and 9 bases lay outside the gene matches. This CDR3 is 16 amino acids long. From germline, CDR1 is LGHNT and CDR2 FRNRAP. Here the CDR3 DNA reads TGTGCTAGTGGTTTGGTACTAAGGGGGCCTTGGGAGACCCAGTACTTC. Protein product: CASGLVLRGPWETQYF. Full variable domain (missing parts from reference TRBV12-5 and TRBJ2-5): DARVTQTPRHKVTEMGQEVTMRCQPILGHNTVFWYRQTMMQGLELLAYFRNRAPLDDSGMPKDRFSAEMPDATLATLKIQPSEPRDSAVYFCASGLVLRGPWETQYFGPGTRLLVL.

There are many counts of this clonotype. The chain has TRBV7-2 and TRBJ2-3, with D perhaps matching TRBD1 (7 bases). Germline CDR1 SGHTA, CDR2 FQGNSA. Trimming removed 1 base at V and 6 bases at J, with 14 bases between. The CDR3 covers 15 residues. CDR3 residues: CASSLVRGAGDTQYF. The CDR3 DNA sequence: TGTGCCAGCAGCTTAGTCAGGGGGGCAGGGGATACGCAGTATTTT.

This clonotype was picked up a small number of times. The chain is built from TRBV20-1 and TRBJ1-5, with 8 bases identical to TRBD1. Germline assignment: CDR1 DFQATT and CDR2 SNEGSKA (reference sequence). The CDR3 has 16 residues. V lost 2 bases, J lost 1 base, and 7 bases stayed unmatched. CDR3 DNA: TGCAGTGCTAGAAAAAACAGGGGGATGAGCAATCAGCCCCAGCATTTT. This translates into CSARKNRGMSNQPQHF.

CDR3 loop: CASSLASYSYEQYF. The CDR3 region has the DNA TGTGCCAGCAGCTTAGCCAGCTACTCCTACGAGCAGTACTTC. The chain links TRBV7-6 to TRBJ2-7; no definite D call. The CDR3 is made up of 14 amino acids. Trimming left V 0 bases short and J 0 bases short, with 6 bases between. The germline V gene has CDR1 SGHVS and CDR2 FNYEAQ.

This clonotype occurred many times. This chain uses TRBV5-1 with TRBJ2-6, with 9 nucleotides matching TRBD1. CDR3 length: 17 amino acids. Per germline, CDR1 SGHRS and CDR2 YFSETQ. V dropped 2 bases and J dropped 1; count of bases not matched to a gene: 4. The CDR3 loop reads CASSFRQGGSGANVLTF. CDR3 DNA: TGCGCCAGCAGCTTCAGACAGGGGGGATCTGGGGCCAACGTCCTGACTTTC.

This clonotype turned up a few times. The V gene is TRBV15, the J gene TRBJ2-1, with a possible D match to TRBD2 (5 bases). This CDR3 has 15 amino acids. V was shortened by 9 bases and J by 0 bases, with 15 bases between the two germline ends. CDR1 LNHNV and CDR2 YYDKDF come from the germline V gene (reference sequence). DNA for the CDR3: TGTGCCACGACCCAGACGGGGAGCTCCTACAATGAGCAGTTCTTC. Translation gives CATTQTGSSYNEQFF.

The chain uses TRBV5-8 and TRBJ2-5, with TRBD1 matching over 7 bases. The CDR3 loop spans 16 amino acids. The ends lost 4 bases at V and 2 bases at J; junction bases unmatched: 11. Germline assignment: CDR1 SGHTS and CDR2 YDEGEE. The CDR3 sequence: CASSRTIGGLQETQYF. DNA for the CDR3: TGTGCCAGCAGCCGGACGATAGGGGGCCTTCAAGAGACCCAGTACTTC.

CDR3 sequence: CASSQEFDQPQHF. DNA for the CDR3: TGCGCCAGCAGCCAAGAATTCGACCAGCCCCAGCATTTT. The chain links TRBV4-3 to TRBJ1-5; D is unresolved. V was clipped by 0 bases and J by 7 bases, with 7 bases between them. Germline CDR1 reads LGHNA; CDR2 reads YSLEER. The CDR3 is 13 amino acids.

This clonotype was detected only a few times. The chain uses TRBV7-9 and TRBJ1-5; 7 bases match TRBD1. J gave up 3 bases and V 8 bases, and 7 bases lay outside the gene matches. Germline V gene sequence: CDR1 SEHNR, CDR2 FQNEAQ (reference sequence). CDR3 length equals 14 residues. CDR3: CASYYGQDNQPQHF. The CDR3 DNA reads TGTGCCAGCTATTATGGACAGGACAATCAGCCCCAGCATTTT.

This clonotype was counted many times. This chain links TRBV18 with TRBJ2-2; 9 bases match TRBD1. With V trimmed by 2 bases and J by 4 bases, 8 bases remained unmatched. The length of the CDR3 is 17 residues. Germline V gene sequence: CDR1 KGHSH, CDR2 LQKENI. CDR3 in DNA: TGTGCCAGCTCACCAGCCGGGACAGGGCGAACCACCGGGGAGCTGTTTTTT. Translation: CASSPAGTGRTTGELFF.

J is TRBJ2-7 and V is TRBV12-3 or TRBV12-4; 7 bases are shared with TRBD1. This CDR3 region has 15 residues. J lost 5 bases, V lost 5 bases, and 12 bases had no gene match. The CDR3 sequence is CASSPTGSAGHEQYF. CDR3 bases: TGTGCCAGCAGTCCGACAGGGTCAGCCGGCCACGAGCAGTACTTC.